This T cell receptor (beta chain) was recovered during a study of shared clonotypes between healthy human individuals. Naive CD45RA+ and memory CD45RA-negative subsets were split from CD4+ cells. Libraries were prepared by immunoSEQ multiplex PCR; TCRdb keeps only in-frame clonotypes and omits some of them. The sample includes 2 million to 2.5 million clones, around 95% of them seen just once. Regarding the study as a whole: Around 5% of naive CD4 clonotypes were common to a few donors.

Turning to this clone: Its specificity is not known.

V was clipped by 1 base and J by 3 bases, with 12 bases between them. The CDR3 sequence is 15 residues long. The germline gives CDR1 SGHVS, CDR2 FNYEAQ. The J gene is TRBJ1-1, the V gene TRBV7-6, with D possibly matching TRBD1 (5 bases). The TCR sequence derives from a young man in good health. The sequenced material came from naive CD4+ T cells sorted from blood. Stated subset: CD45RA+ positively selected. The CDR3 protein is CASSLVPGWDTEAFF. CDR3 coding DNA: TGTGCCAGCAGCTTAGTACCAGGGTGGGACACTGAAGCTTTCTTT.